Listed below are T cell receptor beta chains from one sample, sequenced in a study of OX40 agonist ivuxolimab in advanced cancers. Produced via immunoSEQ multiplex PCR; TCRdb's table is partial and in-frame only. The table records about 50,000 clones, about four fifths of them present only once. Sequences were derived from CD4+ or CD8+ T cells sorted from blood, sampled in a trial of the OX40 agonist ivuxolimab. The receptors were sampled from an adult with an advanced solid tumor such as melanoma, head and neck, liver or kidney cancer. Each CDR3 is given with its conserved first and last residue. The D gene is left open where the match is weak. Not all rows give a size; the values are once, few, many and, for expanded clones, a class.

>TRBV11-2|-|-|TRBJ2-3
CASSLAQPDTQYF
TGTGCCAGCAGCTTAGCTCAGCCAGATACGCAGTATTTT
>TRBV5-5|-|-|TRBJ2-3
CASSLGPGPGTDTQYF
TGTGCCAGCAGCTTGGGCCCAGGGCCGGGTACAGATACGCAGTATTTT
>TRBV6-1|-|-|TRBJ2-2
CASSVRTERNTGELFF
TGTGCCAGCAGTGTCCGGACAGAGCGAAACACCGGGGAGCTGTTTTTT
>TRBV18|-|-|TRBJ1-5
CASSPSRDYNQPQHF
TGTGCCAGCTCACCAAGCAGGGACTACAATCAGCCCCAGCATTTT
>TRBV6-1|TRBD1|-|TRBJ1-5
CASSGPGQGGQPQHF
TGTGCCAGCAGTGGGCCGGGACAGGGAGGTCAGCCCCAGCATTTT
>TRBV19|-|-|TRBJ1-5
CATRASSERHQPQHF
TGTGCCACCAGGGCTTCATCTGAACGTCATCAGCCCCAGCATTTT
>TRBV12-5|-|-|TRBJ1-1
CASGLEPGTEAFF
TGTGCTAGTGGTTTGGAGCCCGGGACGGAGGCTTTCTTT
>TRBV5-1|TRBD2|-|TRBJ2-2
CASSLRGRGRTNTGELFF
TGCGCCAGCAGCTTACGCGGGAGGGGTCGTACGAACACCGGGGAGCTGTTTTTT
>TRBV27|TRBD2|once|TRBJ2-6
CASSLATSFGANVLTF
TGTGCCAGCAGTTTAGCGACTAGCTTTGGGGCCAACGTCCTGACTTTC
>TRBV18|TRBD1|-|TRBJ2-3
CASSPRDRGTDTQYF
TGTGCCAGCTCACCAAGGGACAGGGGGACAGATACGCAGTATTTT
>TRBV11-2|-|-|TRBJ1-1
CASSGSFRRDAEAFF
TGTGCCAGCAGCGGCAGCTTCCGCAGGGATGCTGAAGCTTTCTTT
>TRBV5-1|TRBD2|-|TRBJ2-5
CATRSGGGARETQYF
TGCGCCACTCGATCCGGCGGGGGGGCCCGGGAGACCCAGTACTTC
>TRBV7-2|TRBD1|-|TRBJ1-2
CASRPGTGGAYGYTF
TGTGCCAGCAGGCCCGGGACAGGGGGCGCGTATGGCTACACCTTC
>TRBV2|TRBD1|-|TRBJ2-7
CASKGGTASYEQYF
TGTGCCAGCAAAGGTGGGACAGCCTCCTACGAGCAGTACTTC
>TRBV18|TRBD1|once|TRBJ2-3
CASSPNRGKTDTQYF
TGTGCCAGCTCACCCAACAGGGGGAAGACAGATACGCAGTATTTT
>TRBV11-3|-|-|TRBJ2-6
CASSLALGAGANVLTF
TGTGCCAGCAGCTTAGCCCTGGGGGCTGGGGCCAACGTCCTGACTTTC
>TRBV7-9|-|few|TRBJ1-1
CASSLSGTRGTEAFF
TGTGCCAGCAGTTTATCCGGGACACGAGGCACTGAAGCTTTCTTT
>TRBV10-1|TRBD2|-|TRBJ2-2
CALGLAEGGELFF
TGCGCCTTAGGACTAGCGGAGGGGGGGGAGCTGTTTTTT
>TRBV11-3|-|-|TRBJ1-4
CASSPPEVNNEKLFF
TGTGCCAGCAGCCCACCGGAAGTTAATAATGAAAAACTGTTTTTT
>TRBV2|-|-|TRBJ2-1
CASKNGLPSNEQFF
TGTGCCAGCAAGAATGGGCTCCCATCCAATGAGCAGTTCTTC
>TRBV18|-|-|TRBJ1-1
CASSAGDNTEAFF
TGTGCCAGCTCCGCGGGGGATAACACTGAAGCTTTCTTT
>TRBV29-1|-|-|TRBJ1-1
CSVRTGETEAFF
TGCAGCGTCCGGACGGGGGAAACTGAAGCTTTCTTT
>TRBV5-1|TRBD1|-|TRBJ1-1
CASRRDRAGEAFF
TGCGCCAGCAGACGCGACAGGGCTGGTGAAGCTTTCTTT
>TRBV5-4|TRBD2|-|TRBJ2-4
CASSRSGTKGDIQYF
TGTGCCAGCAGCCGTAGCGGGACTAAAGGGGACATTCAGTACTTC
>TRBV29-1|-|-|TRBJ1-2
CSVDKGGGSGYTF
TGCAGCGTTGATAAGGGAGGGGGTAGTGGCTACACCTTC
>TRBV30|TRBD2|-|TRBJ2-1
CAWSVKDGLADNEQFF
TGTGCCTGGAGTGTAAAGGACGGACTAGCTGACAATGAGCAGTTCTTC
>TRBV20-1|-|-|TRBJ2-5
CSATYRETQYF
TGCAGTGCTACCTACCGGGAGACCCAGTACTTC
>TRBV19|-|-|TRBJ1-1
CASSLGFATEAFF
TGTGCCAGTAGTTTGGGATTCGCCACTGAAGCTTTCTTT
>TRBV30|-|-|TRBJ1-3
CAWSVVLSGNTIYF
TGTGCCTGGAGTGTAGTCCTCTCTGGAAACACCATATATTTT
>TRBV2|-|-|TRBJ2-5
CASRSSGSYQETQYF
TGTGCCAGCAGATCCAGTGGGTCGTACCAAGAGACCCAGTACTTC
>TRBV6-1|-|-|TRBJ1-1
CASSEYTGEAFF
TGTGCCAGCAGTGAATATACAGGTGAAGCTTTCTTT
>TRBV6-5|TRBD1|-|TRBJ1-2
CASSTPGQGRYGYTF
TGTGCCAGCAGTACACCGGGACAGGGGAGATATGGCTACACCTTC
>TRBV7-2|-|-|TRBJ1-6
CASSHRASPLHF
TGTGCCAGCAGCCACAGGGCTTCACCCCTCCACTTT
>TRBV2|-|-|TRBJ1-5
CASSEDTGFNQPQHF
TGTGCCAGCAGTGAAGATACAGGGTTCAATCAGCCCCAGCATTTT
>TRBV5-6|TRBD2|few|TRBJ2-1
CASSYPGLAGGWGEQFF
TGTGCCAGCAGCTACCCGGGACTAGCGGGGGGATGGGGTGAGCAGTTCTTC
>TRBV9|-|-|TRBJ1-2
CASSVAENYGYTF
TGTGCCAGCAGCGTAGCCGAAAACTATGGCTACACCTTC
>TRBV19|-|-|TRBJ2-7
CASSTKQGPYEQYF
TGTGCCAGTAGTACTAAGCAGGGCCCGTACGAGCAGTACTTC
>TRBV6-5|TRBD1|-|TRBJ1-4
CASSYKGQSNEKLFF
TGTGCCAGCAGTTACAAGGGACAGTCTAATGAAAAACTGTTTTTT
>TRBV9|-|-|TRBJ1-6
CASSLDAYGSPLHF
TGTGCCAGCAGCTTGGACGCGTACGGGTCACCCCTCCACTTT
>TRBV2|TRBD1|few|TRBJ1-6
CASRARGLYSPLHF
TGTGCCAGCAGGGCCAGGGGGCTTTATTCACCCCTCCACTTT
>TRBV7-6|-|-|TRBJ2-1
CASSIGPGSGNEQFF
TGTGCCAGCAGCATCGGCCCAGGGTCGGGTAATGAGCAGTTCTTC
>TRBV6-5|-|-|TRBJ1-1
CASSYSGRNTEAFF
TGTGCCAGCAGTTACTCCGGGAGGAACACTGAAGCTTTCTTT
>TRBV19|-|-|TRBJ1-5
CASSIQSGNQPQHF
TGTGCCAGTAGTATACAGAGCGGCAATCAGCCCCAGCATTTT
>TRBV29-1|-|-|TRBJ2-7
CSVPHSGTPRHEQYF
TGCAGCGTTCCTCATTCCGGGACACCTAGACACGAGCAGTACTTC
>TRBV7-2|TRBD1|few|TRBJ1-2
CASSLDRDSIYTF
TGTGCCAGCAGCTTAGACCGGGACAGCATCTACACCTTC
>TRBV5-8|-|-|TRBJ2-3
CASSLGSRAQTDTQYF
TGTGCCAGCAGCTTGGGTTCGAGGGCGCAAACAGATACGCAGTATTTT
>TRBV27|-|-|TRBJ1-5
CASREGVLSNQPQHF
TGTGCCAGCAGAGAAGGGGTCCTTAGCAATCAGCCCCAGCATTTT
>TRBV11-2|-|-|TRBJ2-5
CASSRVVFGTHRKQYF
TGTGCCAGCAGCCGTGTCGTATTCGGGACTCATAGGAAGCAGTACTTC
>TRBV14|TRBD1|-|TRBJ1-1
CASSQTGTVNTEAFF
TGTGCCAGCAGCCAAACCGGGACAGTGAACACTGAAGCTTTCTTT
>TRBV6-6|TRBD1|-|TRBJ2-7
CASSYLGQNYEQYF
TGTGCCAGCAGTTACTTGGGACAGAACTACGAGCAGTACTTC
>TRBV7-3|-|-|TRBJ2-7
CASSPSGNTLDPYEQYF
TGTGCCAGCAGCCCCAGCGGAAACACCCTGGACCCCTACGAGCAGTACTTC
>TRBV18|-|-|TRBJ2-7
CASSRESSYEQYF
TGTGCCAGCTCACGGGAGAGCTCCTACGAGCAGTACTTC
>TRBV5-1|-|-|TRBJ2-7
CASSWTGSRTYEQYF
TGCGCCAGCAGCTGGACCGGGTCGAGAACCTACGAGCAGTACTTC
>TRBV19|-|-|TRBJ1-2
CASSISRSQSVYGYTF
TGTGCCAGTAGTATAAGCAGGAGCCAAAGCGTCTATGGCTACACCTTC
>TRBV5-1|TRBD1|-|TRBJ2-6
CASSFAPGQASSGANVLTF
TGCGCCAGCAGCTTTGCCCCGGGACAGGCGTCCTCTGGGGCCAACGTCCTGACTTTC
>TRBV5-5|-|-|TRBJ2-7
CASSLEVAFTYEQYF
TGTGCCAGCAGCTTGGAGGTGGCTTTTACCTACGAGCAGTACTTC
>TRBV28|-|-|TRBJ2-4
CASSTPSPPKNIQYF
TGTGCCAGCAGTACCCCTAGTCCTCCCAAAAACATTCAGTACTTC
>TRBV5-4|TRBD2|-|TRBJ2-1
CASSPPLGGSYNEQFF
TGTGCCAGCAGCCCCCCGCTCGGGGGGAGCTACAATGAGCAGTTCTTC